Following are 8 T cell receptor beta chains from one sample sequenced in a study of radiotherapy plus CTLA-4 blockade in lung cancer. Repertoires were generated with immunoSEQ multiplex PCR, while TCRdb's copy carries only in-frame clones and drops some. The sample records 9,500 to 15,000 clones, around 84% being singletons. The sample was peripheral blood, taken from a patient treated with radiotherapy plus ipilimumab. Receptors originate from a human donor with non-small cell lung cancer that progressed on radiotherapy plus ipilimumab.

The chain has TRBV7-9 and TRBJ2-5; 7 nucleotides match TRBD2. The V and J ends lost 1 base and 2 bases, in that order; junction bases with no gene match: 7. Germline V lookup: CDR1 SEHNR, CDR2 FQNEAQ (reference sequence). The CDR3 consists of 16 residues. CDR3 amino acids: CASSLVGWEGQETQYF. The CDR3 region has the DNA TGTGCCAGCAGCTTAGTCGGCTGGGAGGGACAAGAGACCCAGTACTTC.

V usage is TRBV29-1 and J usage is TRBJ2-2; tentative D call: TRBD1 (5 bases). This CDR3 contains 16 residues. The germline V gene has CDR1 SQVTM and CDR2 ANQGSEA. Trimming removed 0 bases from V and 1 base from J, with 12 bases in between. CDR3 protein: CSVEEVHRMNTGELFF. Written as DNA, the CDR3 is TGCAGCGTTGAAGAGGTGCACAGGATGAACACCGGGGAGCTGTTTTTT.

The rearrangement joins TRBV6-5 to TRBJ2-2; unclear D gene. Trimming left V 0 bases short and J 6 bases short, with 5 bases between. This CDR3 is built from 13 residues. The germline gives CDR1 MNHEY, CDR2 SVGAGI. In nucleotides, the CDR3 is TGTGCCAGCAGTTACTCGACTCCCGGGGAGCTGTTTTTT. Protein: CASSYSTPGELFF.

V and J are TRBV19 and TRBJ1-2; unclear D gene. This CDR3 comprises 14 residues. V was clipped by 1 base and J by 4 bases, with 10 bases between them. From germline, CDR1 is LNHDA and CDR2 SQIVND (reference sequence). Here the CDR3 reads CASSIGVEGYGYTF. In DNA, the CDR3 is TGTGCCAGTAGTATAGGGGTGGAGGGCTATGGCTACACCTTC.

The rearrangement links TRBV2 to TRBJ2-2; 7 bases are shared with TRBD1. The CDR3 length is 15 residues. Germline V gene data show CDR1 as SNHLY and CDR2 as FYNNEI. V gave up 6 bases and J gave up 1 base; unmatched junction bases: 5. The CDR3 region is CASRVGTVNTGELFF. DNA of the CDR3: TGTGCCAGCAGGGTCGGGACAGTGAACACCGGGGAGCTGTTTTTT.

The genes are TRBV2 and TRBJ2-3; D gene ambiguous. The ends were cut back, 1 base at V and 4 bases at J, with 9 bases in the middle. Germline-derived CDR1 and CDR2 are SNHLY and FYNNEI. CDR3 size: 14 residues. This CDR3 is CASSEEASPDTQYF. DNA of the CDR3: TGTGCCAGCAGTGAAGAAGCGAGCCCAGATACGCAGTATTTT.

The rearrangement links TRBV2 to TRBJ2-5; TRBD2 matches 10 bases. CDR3 length equals 14 residues. V gave up 10 bases and J gave up 1 base; unmatched junction bases: 6. The germline CDR1 and CDR2 sequences are SNHLY and FYNNEI. The DNA for the CDR3 is TGTGCCACCTCCCAGCGGGGGGGCCAAGAGACCCAGTACTTC. As protein: CATSQRGGQETQYF.

V gene TRBV2 combines with J gene TRBJ1-5; possibly TRBD1 for D (6 bases). This CDR3 region has 14 residues. The V end was cut by 7 bases, the J end by 0 bases, with 10 bases between. Germline V lookup: CDR1 SNHLY, CDR2 FYNNEI. The DNA of the CDR3 is TGTGCCAGCACCGGGACAAATAGCAATCAGCCCCAGCATTTT. Protein product: CASTGTNSNQPQHF. Filled out from reference TRBV2 and TRBJ1-5, the complete variable domain reads EPEVTQTPSHQVTQMGQEVILRCVPISNHLYFYWYRQILGQKVEFLVSFYNNEISEKSEIFDDQFSVERPDGSNFTLKIRSTKLEDSAMYFCASTGTNSNQPQHFGDGTRLSIL.